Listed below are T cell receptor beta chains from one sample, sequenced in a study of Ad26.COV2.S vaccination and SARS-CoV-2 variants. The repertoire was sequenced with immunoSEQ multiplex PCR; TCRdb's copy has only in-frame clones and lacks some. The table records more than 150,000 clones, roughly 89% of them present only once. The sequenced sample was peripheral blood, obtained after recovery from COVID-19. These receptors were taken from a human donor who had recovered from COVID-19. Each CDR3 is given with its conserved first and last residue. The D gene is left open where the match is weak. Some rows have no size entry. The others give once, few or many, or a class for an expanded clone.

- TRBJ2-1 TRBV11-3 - TGTGCCAGCAGCTTAAGGGGGTCCTACAATGAGCAGTTCTTC CASSLRGSYNEQFF
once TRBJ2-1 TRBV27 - TGTGCCAGCAGTCCTTGGGGGGCAAACAATGAGCAGTTCTTC CASSPWGANNEQFF
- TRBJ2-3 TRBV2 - TGTGCCAGCAGTGACCTGGGTTCTTGGGCGCAGTATTTT CASSDLGSWAQYF
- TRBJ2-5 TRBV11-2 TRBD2 TGTGCCAGCAGCTTAGCTAGCGGGAGTTCCGAGACCCAGTACTTC CASSLASGSSETQYF
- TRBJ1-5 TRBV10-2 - TGCGCCAGCAGGGCCTCCCTCCTACGGGGGGCGAACAATCAGCCCCAGCATTTT CASRASLLRGANNQPQHF
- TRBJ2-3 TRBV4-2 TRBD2 TGTGCCAGCAGCCAAGATGTAGCTAGCGGGGATACGCAGTATTTT CASSQDVASGDTQYF
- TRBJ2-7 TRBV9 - TGTGCCAGCAGCGTAGAGGGCTCAACCTACGAGCAGTACTTC CASSVEGSTYEQYF
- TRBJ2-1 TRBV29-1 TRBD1 TGCAGCGTTGTCAGGGACAGGATAAATGAGCAGTTCTTC CSVVRDRINEQFF
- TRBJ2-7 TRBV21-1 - TGTGCCAGCAGCAAAGCGGTACAGCTCTCACTCGTCCGAGAGGACGAGCAGTACTTC CASSKAVQLSLVREDEQYF
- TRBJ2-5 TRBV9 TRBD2 TGTGCCAGCAGCGAGAGCGGGGGAAAAGAGACCCAGTACTTC CASSESGGKETQYF
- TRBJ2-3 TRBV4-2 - TGTGCCAGCAGCCAAGACTGGAGAGGGAGCACAGATACGCAGTATTTT CASSQDWRGSTDTQYF